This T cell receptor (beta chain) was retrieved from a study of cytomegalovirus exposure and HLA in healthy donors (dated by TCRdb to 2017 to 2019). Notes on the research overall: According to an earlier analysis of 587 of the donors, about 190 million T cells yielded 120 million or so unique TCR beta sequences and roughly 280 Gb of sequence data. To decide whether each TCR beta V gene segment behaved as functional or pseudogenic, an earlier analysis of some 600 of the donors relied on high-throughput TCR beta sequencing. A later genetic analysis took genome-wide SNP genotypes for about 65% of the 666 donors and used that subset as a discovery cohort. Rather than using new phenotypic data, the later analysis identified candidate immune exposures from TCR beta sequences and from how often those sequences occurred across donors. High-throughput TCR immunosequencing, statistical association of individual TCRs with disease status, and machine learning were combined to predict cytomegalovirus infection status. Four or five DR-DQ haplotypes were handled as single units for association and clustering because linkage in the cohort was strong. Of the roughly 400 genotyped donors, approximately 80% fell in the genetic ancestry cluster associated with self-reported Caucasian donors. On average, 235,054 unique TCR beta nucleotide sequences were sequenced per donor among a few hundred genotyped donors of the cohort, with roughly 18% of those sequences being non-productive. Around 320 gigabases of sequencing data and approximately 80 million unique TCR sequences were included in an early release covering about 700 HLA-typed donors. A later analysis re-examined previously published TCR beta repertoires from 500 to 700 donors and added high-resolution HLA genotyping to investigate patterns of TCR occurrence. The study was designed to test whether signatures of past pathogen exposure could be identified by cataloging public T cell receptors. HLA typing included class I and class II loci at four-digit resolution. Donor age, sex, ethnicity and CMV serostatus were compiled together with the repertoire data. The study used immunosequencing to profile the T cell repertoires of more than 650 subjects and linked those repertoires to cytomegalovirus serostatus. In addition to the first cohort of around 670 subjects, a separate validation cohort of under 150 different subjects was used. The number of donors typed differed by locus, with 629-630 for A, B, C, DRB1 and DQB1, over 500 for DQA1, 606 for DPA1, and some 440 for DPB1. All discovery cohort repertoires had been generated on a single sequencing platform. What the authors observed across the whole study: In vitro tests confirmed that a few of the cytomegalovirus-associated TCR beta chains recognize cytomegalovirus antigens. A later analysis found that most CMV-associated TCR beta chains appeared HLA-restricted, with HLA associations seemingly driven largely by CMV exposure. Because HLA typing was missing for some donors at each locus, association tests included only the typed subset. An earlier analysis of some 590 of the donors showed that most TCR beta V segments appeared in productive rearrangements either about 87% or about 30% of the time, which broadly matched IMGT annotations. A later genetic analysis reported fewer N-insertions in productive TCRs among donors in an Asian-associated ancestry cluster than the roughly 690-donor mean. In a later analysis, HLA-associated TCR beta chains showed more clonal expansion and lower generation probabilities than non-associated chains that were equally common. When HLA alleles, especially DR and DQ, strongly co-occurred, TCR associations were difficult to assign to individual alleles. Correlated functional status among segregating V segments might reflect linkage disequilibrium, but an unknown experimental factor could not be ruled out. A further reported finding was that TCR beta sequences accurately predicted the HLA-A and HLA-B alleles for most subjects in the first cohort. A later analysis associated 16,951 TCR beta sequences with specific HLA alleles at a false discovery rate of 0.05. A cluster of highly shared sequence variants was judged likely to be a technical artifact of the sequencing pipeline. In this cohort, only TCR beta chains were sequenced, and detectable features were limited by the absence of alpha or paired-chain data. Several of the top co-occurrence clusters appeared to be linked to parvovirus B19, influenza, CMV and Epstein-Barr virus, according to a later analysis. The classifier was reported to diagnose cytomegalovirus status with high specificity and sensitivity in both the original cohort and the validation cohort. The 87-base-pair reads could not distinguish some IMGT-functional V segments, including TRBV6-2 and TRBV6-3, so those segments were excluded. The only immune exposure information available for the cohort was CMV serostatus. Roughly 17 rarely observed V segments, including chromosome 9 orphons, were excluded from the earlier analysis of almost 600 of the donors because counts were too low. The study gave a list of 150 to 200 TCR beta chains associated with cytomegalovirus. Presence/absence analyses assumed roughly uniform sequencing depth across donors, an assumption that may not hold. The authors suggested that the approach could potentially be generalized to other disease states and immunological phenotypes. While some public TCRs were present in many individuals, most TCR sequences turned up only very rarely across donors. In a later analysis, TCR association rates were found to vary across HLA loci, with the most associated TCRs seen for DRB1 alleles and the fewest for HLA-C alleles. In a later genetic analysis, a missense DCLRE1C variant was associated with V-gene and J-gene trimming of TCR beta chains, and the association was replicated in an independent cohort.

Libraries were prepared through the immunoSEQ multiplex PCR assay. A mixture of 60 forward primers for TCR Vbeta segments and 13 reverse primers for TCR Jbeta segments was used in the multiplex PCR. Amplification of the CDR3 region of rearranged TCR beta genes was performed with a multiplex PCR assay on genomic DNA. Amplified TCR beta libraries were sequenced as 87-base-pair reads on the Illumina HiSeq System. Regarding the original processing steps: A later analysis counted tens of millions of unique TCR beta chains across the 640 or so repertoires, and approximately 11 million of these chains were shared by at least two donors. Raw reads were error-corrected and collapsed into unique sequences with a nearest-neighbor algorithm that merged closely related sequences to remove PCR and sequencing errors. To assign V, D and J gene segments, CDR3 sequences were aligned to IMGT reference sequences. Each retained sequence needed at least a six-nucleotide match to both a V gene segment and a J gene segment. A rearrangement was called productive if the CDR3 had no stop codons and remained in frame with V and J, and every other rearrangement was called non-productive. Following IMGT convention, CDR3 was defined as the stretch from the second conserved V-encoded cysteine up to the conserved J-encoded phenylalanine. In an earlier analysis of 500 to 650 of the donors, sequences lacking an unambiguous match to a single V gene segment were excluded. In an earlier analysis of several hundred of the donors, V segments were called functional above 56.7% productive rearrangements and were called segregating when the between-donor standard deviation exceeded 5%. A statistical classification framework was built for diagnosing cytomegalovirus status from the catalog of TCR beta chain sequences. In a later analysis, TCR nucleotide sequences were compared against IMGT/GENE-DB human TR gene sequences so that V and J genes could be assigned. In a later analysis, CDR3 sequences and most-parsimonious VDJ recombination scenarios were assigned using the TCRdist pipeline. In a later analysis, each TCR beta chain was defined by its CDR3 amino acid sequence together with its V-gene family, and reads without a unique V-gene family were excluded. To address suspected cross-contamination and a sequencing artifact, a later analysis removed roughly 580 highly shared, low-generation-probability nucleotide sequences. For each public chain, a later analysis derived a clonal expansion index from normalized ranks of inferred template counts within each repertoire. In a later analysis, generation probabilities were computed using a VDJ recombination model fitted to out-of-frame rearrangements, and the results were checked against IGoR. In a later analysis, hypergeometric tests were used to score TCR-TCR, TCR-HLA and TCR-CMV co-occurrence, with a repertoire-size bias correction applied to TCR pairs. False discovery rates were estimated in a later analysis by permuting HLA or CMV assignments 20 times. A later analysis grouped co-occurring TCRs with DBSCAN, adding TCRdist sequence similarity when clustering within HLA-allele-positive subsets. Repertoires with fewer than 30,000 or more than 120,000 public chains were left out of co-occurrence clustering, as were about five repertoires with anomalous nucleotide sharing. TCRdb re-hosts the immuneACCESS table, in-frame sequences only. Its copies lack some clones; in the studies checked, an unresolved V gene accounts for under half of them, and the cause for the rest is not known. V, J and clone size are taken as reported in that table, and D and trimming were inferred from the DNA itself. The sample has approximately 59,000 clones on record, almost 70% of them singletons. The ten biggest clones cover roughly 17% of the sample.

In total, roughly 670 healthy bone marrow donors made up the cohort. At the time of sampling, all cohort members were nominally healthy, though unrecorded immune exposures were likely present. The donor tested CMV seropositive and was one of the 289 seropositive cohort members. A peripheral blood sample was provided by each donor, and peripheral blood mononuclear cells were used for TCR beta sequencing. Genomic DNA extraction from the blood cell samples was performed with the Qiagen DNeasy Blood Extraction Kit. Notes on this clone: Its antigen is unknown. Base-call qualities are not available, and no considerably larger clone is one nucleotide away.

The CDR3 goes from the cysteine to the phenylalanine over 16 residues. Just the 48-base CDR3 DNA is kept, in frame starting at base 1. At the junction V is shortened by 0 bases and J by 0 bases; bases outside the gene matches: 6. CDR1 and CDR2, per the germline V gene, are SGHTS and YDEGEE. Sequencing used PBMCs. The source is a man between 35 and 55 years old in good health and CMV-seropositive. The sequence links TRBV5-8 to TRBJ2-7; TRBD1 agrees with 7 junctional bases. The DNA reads TGTGCCAGCAGCTTGGGACAGGGTTGGAGCTCCTACGAGCAGTACTTC. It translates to CASSLGQGWSSYEQYF.